This entry concerns a single T cell receptor (beta chain). The antigen is undetermined. MiXCR, run by TCRdb on the 5' RACE reads, gives a single entry per CDR3 protein. Seen here are hundreds of thousands of distinct CDR3 sequences, under 9% observed once, and the top ten hold 0.85% to 1%. This record belongs to a study of identical twins. Overall study findings and caveats: Invariant MAIT and iNKT cells are populations that could partly confound zero-insertion analyses. High-abundance cord blood beta clonotypes had fewer insertions; memory repertoires showed none. The study reached conclusions through statistical analysis that was cross-sectional, not following the same donors.

Everyone who gave samples was a healthy Caucasian. Germline CDR1 reads DFQATT; CDR2 reads SNEGSKA (reference sequence). The CDR3 is 15 amino acids. The V end was cut by 2 bases, the J end by 5 bases, with 19 bases between. Another study also made use of these data, one on yellow fever vaccine responses in identical twins.

This chain links TRBV20-1 with TRBJ2-7; either TRBD1 or TRBD2 may fit D (5 bases each). The source of this sequence is a woman aged 18-29 years in good health. The material sequenced was PBMCs. Here the CDR3 DNA reads TGCAGTGCTAGACCCCTGATTACCGGGACGGACGAGCAGTACTTC. It codes for CSARPLITGTDEQYF.